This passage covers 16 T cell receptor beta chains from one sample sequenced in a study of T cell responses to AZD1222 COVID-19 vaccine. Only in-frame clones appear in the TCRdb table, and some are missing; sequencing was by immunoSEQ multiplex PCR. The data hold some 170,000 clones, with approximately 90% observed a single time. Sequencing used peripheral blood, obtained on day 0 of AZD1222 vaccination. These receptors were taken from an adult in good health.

The CDR3 region is CASSGGVGTGSYEQYF. The CDR3 nucleotides are TGTGCCAGCAGCGGCGGTGTAGGGACAGGGTCCTACGAGCAGTACTTC. This chain connects TRBV5-6 to TRBJ2-7, with TRBD1 identical over 9 bases. The CDR3 is 16 residues long. V shed 4 bases and J 1 base; nucleotides not matched to a gene: 9. Germline CDR1 reads SGHDT; CDR2 reads YYEEEE.

CDR3 loop: CASSPSTGTGNQPQHF. CDR3 DNA: TGTGCCAGCAGCCCTAGTACCGGGACAGGGAATCAGCCCCAGCATTTT. V is TRBV28 and J is TRBJ1-5; TRBD1 matches at 9 bases. CDR3 length: 16 amino acids. J lost 4 bases, V lost 6 bases, and 10 bases had no gene match. Germline CDR1 reads MDHEN; CDR2 reads SYDVKM.

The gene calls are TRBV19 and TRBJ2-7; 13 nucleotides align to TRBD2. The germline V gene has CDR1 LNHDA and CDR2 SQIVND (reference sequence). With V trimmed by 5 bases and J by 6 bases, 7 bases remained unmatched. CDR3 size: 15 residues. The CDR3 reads CASSPGLAGEGEQYF. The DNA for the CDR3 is TGTGCCAGTAGTCCCGGACTAGCGGGAGAGGGCGAGCAGTACTTC. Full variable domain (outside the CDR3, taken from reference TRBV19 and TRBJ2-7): DGGITQSPKYLFRKEGQNVTLSCEQNLNHDAMYWYRQDPGQGLRLIYYSQIVNDFQKGDIAEGYSVSREKKESFPLTVTSAQKNPTAFYLCASSPGLAGEGEQYFGPGTRLTVT.

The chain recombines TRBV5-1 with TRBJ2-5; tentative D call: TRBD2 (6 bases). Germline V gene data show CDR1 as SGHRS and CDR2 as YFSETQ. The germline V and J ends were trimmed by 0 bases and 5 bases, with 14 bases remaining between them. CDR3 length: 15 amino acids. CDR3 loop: CASSLGDGGRETQYF. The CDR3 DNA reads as TGCGCCAGCAGCTTGGGGGACGGGGGACGGGAGACCCAGTACTTC. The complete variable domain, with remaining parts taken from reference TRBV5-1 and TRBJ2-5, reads KAGVTQTPRYLIKTRGQQVTLSCSPISGHRSVSWYQQTPGQGLQFLFEYFSETQRNKGNFPGRFSGRQFSNSRSEMNVSTLELGDSALYLCASSLGDGGRETQYFGPGTRLLVL.

For the CDR3, the DNA is TGTGCCAGCAGTTTGGGTTTGGGTTTCAATCAGCCCCAGCATTTT. This sequence encodes CASSLGLGFNQPQHF. V and J are TRBV27 and TRBJ1-5, with D unresolved. The CDR3 contains 15 residues. Germline loops: CDR1 MNHEY, CDR2 SMNVEV (reference sequence). The ends were cut back, 3 bases at V and 3 bases at J, with 12 bases in the middle.

CDR3 loop: CASSLWTKETQYF. CDR3 nucleotides: TGCGCCAGCAGCTTGTGGACCAAAGAGACCCAGTACTTC. The V and J genes are TRBV5-1 and TRBJ2-5; D not certain. The CDR3 has 13 amino acids. The germline V gene has CDR1 SGHRS and CDR2 YFSETQ. Trimming pared 1 base from V and 3 bases from J, leaving 7 bases between.

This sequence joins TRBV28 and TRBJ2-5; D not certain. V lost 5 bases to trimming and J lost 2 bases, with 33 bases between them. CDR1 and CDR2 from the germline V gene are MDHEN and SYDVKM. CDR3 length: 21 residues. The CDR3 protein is CASSPRPPGSLEAYPQETQYF. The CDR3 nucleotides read TGTGCCAGCAGTCCCCGTCCCCCCGGGTCGTTGGAAGCCTATCCACAAGAGACCCAGTACTTC.

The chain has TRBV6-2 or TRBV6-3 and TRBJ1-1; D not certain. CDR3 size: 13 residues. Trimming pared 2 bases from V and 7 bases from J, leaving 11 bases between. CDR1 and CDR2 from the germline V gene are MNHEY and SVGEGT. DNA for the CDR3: TGTGCCAGCAGTTACGCGGGTGTAGGTGAAGCTTTCTTT. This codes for CASSYAGVGEAFF.

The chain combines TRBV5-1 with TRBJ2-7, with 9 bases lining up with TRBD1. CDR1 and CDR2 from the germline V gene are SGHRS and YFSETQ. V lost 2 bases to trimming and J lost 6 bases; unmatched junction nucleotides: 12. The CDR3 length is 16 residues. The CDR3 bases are TGCGCCAGCAGCTTAGATTTACAGGGGGCTTCTAGCGAGCAGTACTTC. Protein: CASSLDLQGASSEQYF. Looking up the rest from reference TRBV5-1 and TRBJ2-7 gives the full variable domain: KAGVTQTPRYLIKTRGQQVTLSCSPISGHRSVSWYQQTPGQGLQFLFEYFSETQRNKGNFPGRFSGRQFSNSRSEMNVSTLELGDSALYLCASSLDLQGASSEQYFGPGTRLTVT.

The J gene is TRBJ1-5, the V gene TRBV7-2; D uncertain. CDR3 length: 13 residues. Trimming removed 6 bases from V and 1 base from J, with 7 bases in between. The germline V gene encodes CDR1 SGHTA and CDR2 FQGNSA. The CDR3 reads CASSTQSNQPQHF. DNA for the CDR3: TGTGCCAGCAGTACACAGAGCAATCAGCCCCAGCATTTT. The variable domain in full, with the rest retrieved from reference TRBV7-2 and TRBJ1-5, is GAGVSQSPSNKVTEKGKDVELRCDPISGHTALYWYRQSLGQGLEFLIYFQGNSAPDKSGLPSDRFSAERTGGSVSTLTIQRTQQEDSAVYLCASSTQSNQPQHFGDGTRLSIL.

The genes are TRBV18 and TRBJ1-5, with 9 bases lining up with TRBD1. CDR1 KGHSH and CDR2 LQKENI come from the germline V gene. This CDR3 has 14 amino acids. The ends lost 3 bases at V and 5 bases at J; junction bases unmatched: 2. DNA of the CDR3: TGTGCCAGCTCACCGGGACAGGGCTATCAGCCCCAGCATTTT. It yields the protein CASSPGQGYQPQHF.

The CDR3 protein is CASSFTGGPEAFF. CDR3 DNA sequence: TGTGCCAGCAGTTTCACAGGGGGGCCTGAAGCTTTCTTT. This chain joins TRBV7-9 and TRBJ1-1; 8 nucleotides agree with TRBD1. Germline trimming cut 6 bases from V and 6 bases from J; bases unmatched to any gene: 6. CDR1 is SEHNR and CDR2 is FQNEAQ in the germline V gene (reference sequence). There are 13 residues in the CDR3.

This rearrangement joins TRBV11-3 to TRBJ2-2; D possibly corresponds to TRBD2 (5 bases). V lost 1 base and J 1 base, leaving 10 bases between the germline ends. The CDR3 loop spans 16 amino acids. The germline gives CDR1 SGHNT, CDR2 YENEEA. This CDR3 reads CASSLGGGGNTGELFF. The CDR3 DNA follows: TGTGCCAGCAGCTTAGGAGGAGGCGGGAACACCGGGGAGCTGTTTTTT.

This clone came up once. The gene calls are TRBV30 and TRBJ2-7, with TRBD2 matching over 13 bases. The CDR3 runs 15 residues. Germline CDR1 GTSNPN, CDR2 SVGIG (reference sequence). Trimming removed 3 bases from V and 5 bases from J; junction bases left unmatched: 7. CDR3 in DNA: TGTGCCTGGAGCTCAGGACTAGCGGGAGAGGACGAGCAGTACTTC. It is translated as CAWSSGLAGEDEQYF.

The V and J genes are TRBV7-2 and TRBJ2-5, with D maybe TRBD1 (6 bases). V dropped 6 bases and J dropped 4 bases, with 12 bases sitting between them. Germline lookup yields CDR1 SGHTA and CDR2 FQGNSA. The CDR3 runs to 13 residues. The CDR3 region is CASSRGQTETQYF. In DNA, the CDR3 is TGTGCCAGCAGTCGTGGACAGACAGAGACCCAGTACTTC. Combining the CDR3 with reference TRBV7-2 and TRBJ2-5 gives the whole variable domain GAGVSQSPSNKVTEKGKDVELRCDPISGHTALYWYRQSLGQGLEFLIYFQGNSAPDKSGLPSDRFSAERTGGSVSTLTIQRTQQEDSAVYLCASSRGQTETQYFGPGTRLLVL.

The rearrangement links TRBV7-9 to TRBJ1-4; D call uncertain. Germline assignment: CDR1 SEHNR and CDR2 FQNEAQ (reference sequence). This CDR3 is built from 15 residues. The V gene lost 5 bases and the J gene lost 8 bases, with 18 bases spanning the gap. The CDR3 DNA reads TGTGCCAGCAGCCTCACCGGGATAGACAAGGAAAAACTGTTTTTT. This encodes CASSLTGIDKEKLFF. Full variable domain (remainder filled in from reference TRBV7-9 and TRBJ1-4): DTGVSQNPRHKITKRGQNVTFRCDPISEHNRLYWYRQTLGQGPEFLTYFQNEAQLEKSRLLSDRFSAERPKGSFSTLEIQRTEQGDSAMYLCASSLTGIDKEKLFFGSGTQLSVL.